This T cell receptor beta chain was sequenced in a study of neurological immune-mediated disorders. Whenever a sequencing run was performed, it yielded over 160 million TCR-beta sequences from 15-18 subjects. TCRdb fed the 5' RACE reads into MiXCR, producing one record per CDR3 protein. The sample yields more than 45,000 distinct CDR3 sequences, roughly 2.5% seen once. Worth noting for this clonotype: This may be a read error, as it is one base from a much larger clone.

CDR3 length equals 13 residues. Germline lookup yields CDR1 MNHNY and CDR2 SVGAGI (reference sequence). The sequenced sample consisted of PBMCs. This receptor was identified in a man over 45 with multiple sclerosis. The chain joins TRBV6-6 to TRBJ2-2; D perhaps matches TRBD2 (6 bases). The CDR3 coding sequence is TGTGCCAGCACCACCATGGGACTCGGGGCGCTGTTTTTT. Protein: CASTTMGLGALFF.